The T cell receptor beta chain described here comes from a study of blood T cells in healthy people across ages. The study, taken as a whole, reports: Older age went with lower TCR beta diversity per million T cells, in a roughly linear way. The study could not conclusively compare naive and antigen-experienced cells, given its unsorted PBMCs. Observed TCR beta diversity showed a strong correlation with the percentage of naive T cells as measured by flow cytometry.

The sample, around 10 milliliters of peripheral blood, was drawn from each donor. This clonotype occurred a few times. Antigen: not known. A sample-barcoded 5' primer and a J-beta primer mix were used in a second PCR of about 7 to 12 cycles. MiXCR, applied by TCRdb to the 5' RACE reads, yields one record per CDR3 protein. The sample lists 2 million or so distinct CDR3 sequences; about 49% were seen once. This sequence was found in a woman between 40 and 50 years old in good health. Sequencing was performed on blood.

CDR3 coding DNA: TGTGCCAGCAGTTTCAACGCTGGGGCCAACGTCCTGACTTTC. Protein product: CASSFNAGANVLTF. V is TRBV27 and J is TRBJ2-6; no definite D call. The germline CDR1 and CDR2 sequences are MNHEY and SMNVEV (reference sequence). This CDR3 comprises 14 residues. V lost 3 bases and J 2 bases, leaving 5 bases between the germline ends.